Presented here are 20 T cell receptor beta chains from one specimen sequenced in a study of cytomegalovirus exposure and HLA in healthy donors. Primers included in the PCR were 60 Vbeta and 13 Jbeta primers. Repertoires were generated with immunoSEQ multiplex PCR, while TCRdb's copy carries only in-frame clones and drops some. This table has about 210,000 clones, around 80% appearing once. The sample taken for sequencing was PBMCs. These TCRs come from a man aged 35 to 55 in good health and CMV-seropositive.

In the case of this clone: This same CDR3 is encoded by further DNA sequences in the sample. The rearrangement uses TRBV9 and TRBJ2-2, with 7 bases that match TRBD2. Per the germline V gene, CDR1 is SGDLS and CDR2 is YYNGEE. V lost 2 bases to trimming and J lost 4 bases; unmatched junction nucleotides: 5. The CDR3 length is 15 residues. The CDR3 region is CASSVGGRGTGELFF. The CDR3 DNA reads TGTGCCAGCAGCGTTGGGGGGAGGGGCACCGGGGAGCTGTTTTTT. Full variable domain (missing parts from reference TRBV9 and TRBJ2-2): DSGVTQTPKHLITATGQRVTLRCSPRSGDLSVYWYQQSLDQGLQFLIQYYNGEERAKGNILERFSAQQFPDLHSELNLSSLELGDSALYFCASSVGGRGTGELFFGEGSRLTVL.

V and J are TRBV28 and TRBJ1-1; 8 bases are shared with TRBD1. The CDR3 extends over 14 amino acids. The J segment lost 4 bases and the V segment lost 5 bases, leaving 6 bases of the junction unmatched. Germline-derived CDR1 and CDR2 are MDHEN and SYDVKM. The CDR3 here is CASSRGQGSTEAFF. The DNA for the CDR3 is TGTGCCAGCAGTCGAGGACAGGGATCCACTGAAGCTTTCTTT. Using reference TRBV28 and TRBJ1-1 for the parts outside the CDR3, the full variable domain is DVKVTQSSRYLVKRTGEKVFLECVQDMDHENMFWYRQDPGLGLRLIYFSYDVKMKEKGDIPEGYSVSREKKERFSLILESASTNQTSMYLCASSRGQGSTEAFFGQGTRLTVV.

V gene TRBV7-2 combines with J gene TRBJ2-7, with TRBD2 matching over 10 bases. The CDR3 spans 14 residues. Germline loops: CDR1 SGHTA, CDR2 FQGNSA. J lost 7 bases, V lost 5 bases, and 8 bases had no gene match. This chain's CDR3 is CASSPAGGPGEQYF. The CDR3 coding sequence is TGTGCCAGCAGCCCAGCGGGAGGGCCGGGGGAGCAGTACTTC.

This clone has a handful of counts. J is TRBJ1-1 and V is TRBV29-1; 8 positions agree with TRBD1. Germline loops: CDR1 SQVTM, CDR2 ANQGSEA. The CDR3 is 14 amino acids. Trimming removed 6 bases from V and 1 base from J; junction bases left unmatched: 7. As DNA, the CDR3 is TGCAGCGTCACGGACAGGGCACGGAACACTGAAGCTTTCTTT. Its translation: CSVTDRARNTEAFF.

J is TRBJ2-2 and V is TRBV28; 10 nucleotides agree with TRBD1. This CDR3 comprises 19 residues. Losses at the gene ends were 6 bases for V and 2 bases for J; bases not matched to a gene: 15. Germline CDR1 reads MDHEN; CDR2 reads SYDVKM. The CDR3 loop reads CASSGEGGSTGGNTGELFF. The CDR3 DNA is TGTGCCAGCAGCGGGGAGGGAGGATCGACAGGGGGCAACACCGGGGAGCTGTTTTTT. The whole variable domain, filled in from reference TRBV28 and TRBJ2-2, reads DVKVTQSSRYLVKRTGEKVFLECVQDMDHENMFWYRQDPGLGLRLIYFSYDVKMKEKGDIPEGYSVSREKKERFSLILESASTNQTSMYLCASSGEGGSTGGNTGELFFGEGSRLTVL.

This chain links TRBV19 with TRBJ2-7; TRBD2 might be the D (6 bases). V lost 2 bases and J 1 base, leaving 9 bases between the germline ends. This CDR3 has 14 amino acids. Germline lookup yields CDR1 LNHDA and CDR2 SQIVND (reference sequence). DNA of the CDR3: TGTGCCAGTAGTATACGGAGGGAGTCCTACGAGCAGTACTTC. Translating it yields CASSIRRESYEQYF.

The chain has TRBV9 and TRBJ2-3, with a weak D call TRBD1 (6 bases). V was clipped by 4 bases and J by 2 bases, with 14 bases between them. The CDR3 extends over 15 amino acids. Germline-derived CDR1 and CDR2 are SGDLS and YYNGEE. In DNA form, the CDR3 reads TGTGCCAGCAGCAGATACAGGGAGCACACAGATACGCAGTATTTT. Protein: CASSRYREHTDTQYF. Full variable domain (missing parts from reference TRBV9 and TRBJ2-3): DSGVTQTPKHLITATGQRVTLRCSPRSGDLSVYWYQQSLDQGLQFLIQYYNGEERAKGNILERFSAQQFPDLHSELNLSSLELGDSALYFCASSRYREHTDTQYFGPGTRLTVL.

The CDR3 coding sequence is TGTGCCAGCTCACCAGAGCGGGGGTCTCTTGAGCAGTTCTTC. Translated: CASSPERGSLEQFF. The chain combines TRBV18 with TRBJ2-1; 8 bases match TRBD2. V gave up 2 bases and J gave up 9 bases; unmatched junction bases: 6. Germline CDR1 is KGHSH and CDR2 is LQKENI. CDR3 length: 14 residues.

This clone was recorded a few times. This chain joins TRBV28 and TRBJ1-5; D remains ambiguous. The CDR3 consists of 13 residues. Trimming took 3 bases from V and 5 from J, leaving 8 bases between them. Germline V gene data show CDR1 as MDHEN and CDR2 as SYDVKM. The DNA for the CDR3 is TGTGCCAGCAGTTTCCAACATGATCAGCCCCAGCATTTT. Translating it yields CASSFQHDQPQHF.

This CDR3 reads CASRNGGGAVNVYTF. The CDR3 DNA is TGTGCCAGCAGGAATGGGGGGGGCGCGGTGAATGTCTACACCTTC. The V gene is TRBV28, the J gene TRBJ1-2, with a weak D call TRBD1 (6 bases). Trimming took 6 bases from V and 10 from J, leaving 24 bases between them. Germline CDR1 MDHEN, CDR2 SYDVKM. The CDR3 is 15 amino acids.

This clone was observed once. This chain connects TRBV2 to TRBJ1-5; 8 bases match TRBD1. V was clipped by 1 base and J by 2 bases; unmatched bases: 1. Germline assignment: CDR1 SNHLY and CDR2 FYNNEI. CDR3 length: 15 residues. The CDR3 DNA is TGTGCCAGCAGTGAAGAGGGACAGGGCAATCAGCCCCAGCATTTT. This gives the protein CASSEEGQGNQPQHF.

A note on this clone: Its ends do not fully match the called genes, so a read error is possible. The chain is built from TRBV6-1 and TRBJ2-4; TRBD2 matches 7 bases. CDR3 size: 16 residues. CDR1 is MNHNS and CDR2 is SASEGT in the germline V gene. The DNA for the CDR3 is TGTGCCAGCAGTGACGGGGGGTACATAGCCAAAAACAGTCAGTACTTC. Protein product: CASSDGGYIAKNSQYF.

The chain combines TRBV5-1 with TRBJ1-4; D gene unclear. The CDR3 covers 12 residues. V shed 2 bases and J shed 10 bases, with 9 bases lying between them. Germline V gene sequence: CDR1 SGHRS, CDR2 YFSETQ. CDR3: CASSFESGKLFF. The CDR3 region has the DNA TGCGCCAGCAGCTTTGAATCGGGAAAACTGTTTTTT.

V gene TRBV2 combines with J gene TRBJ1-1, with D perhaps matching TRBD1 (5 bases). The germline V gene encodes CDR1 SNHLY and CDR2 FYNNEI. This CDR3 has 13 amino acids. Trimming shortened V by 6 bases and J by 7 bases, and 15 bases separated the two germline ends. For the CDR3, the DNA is TGTGCCAGCAGGCCCCGGGGGAGGGGTGAAGCTTTCTTT. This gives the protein CASRPRGRGEAFF.

Here the CDR3 reads CASSSRTSGRETGELFF. The CDR3 DNA reads as TGTGCCAGCAGCTCGAGGACTAGCGGGAGAGAAACCGGGGAGCTGTTTTTT. V usage is TRBV13 and J usage is TRBJ2-2; 13 bases align to TRBD2. Germline CDR1 and CDR2: PRHDT and FYEKMQ (reference sequence). This CDR3 is 17 amino acids long. V was clipped by 4 bases and J by 5 bases; unmatched bases: 7.

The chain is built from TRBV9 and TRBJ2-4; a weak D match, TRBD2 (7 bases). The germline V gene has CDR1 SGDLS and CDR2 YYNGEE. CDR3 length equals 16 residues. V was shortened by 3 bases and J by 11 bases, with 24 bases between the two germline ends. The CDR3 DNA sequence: TGTGCCAGCAGCGCCCCAGTAACTGGGGGGGGCGAGGTTCAGTACTTC. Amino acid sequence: CASSAPVTGGGEVQYF.

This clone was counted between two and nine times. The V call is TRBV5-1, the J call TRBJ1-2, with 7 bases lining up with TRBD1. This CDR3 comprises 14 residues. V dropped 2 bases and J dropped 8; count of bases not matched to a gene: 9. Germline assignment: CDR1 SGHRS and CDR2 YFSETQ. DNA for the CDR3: TGCGCCAGCAGCTTAGGAGGGGGCTCTGGGGGCTACACCTTC. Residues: CASSLGGGSGGYTF.

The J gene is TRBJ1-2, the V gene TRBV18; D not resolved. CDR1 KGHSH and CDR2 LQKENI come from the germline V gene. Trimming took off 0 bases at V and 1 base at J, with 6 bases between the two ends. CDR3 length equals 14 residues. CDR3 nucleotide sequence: TGTGCCAGCTCACCACCGTCGGTTAACTATGGCTACACCTTC. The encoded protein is CASSPPSVNYGYTF. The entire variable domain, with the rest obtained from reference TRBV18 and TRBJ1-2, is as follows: NAGVMQNPRHLVRRRGQEARLRCSPMKGHSHVYWYRQLPEEGLKFMVYLQKENIIDESGMPKERFSAEFPKEGPSILRIQQVVRGDSAAYFCASSPPSVNYGYTFGSGTRLTVV.

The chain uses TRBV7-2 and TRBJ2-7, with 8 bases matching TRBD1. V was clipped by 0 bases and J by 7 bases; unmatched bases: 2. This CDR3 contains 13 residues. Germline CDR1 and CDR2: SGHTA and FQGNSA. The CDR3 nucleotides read TGTGCCAGCAGCTTAGCTAGGACAGGGGAGCAGTACTTC. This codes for CASSLARTGEQYF.

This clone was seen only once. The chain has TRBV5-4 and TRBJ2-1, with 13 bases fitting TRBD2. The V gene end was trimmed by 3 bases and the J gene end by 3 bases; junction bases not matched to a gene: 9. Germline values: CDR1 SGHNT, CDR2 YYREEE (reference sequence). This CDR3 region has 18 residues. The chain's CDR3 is CASSSRTSGSLDYNEQFF. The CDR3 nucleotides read TGTGCCAGCAGCTCCCGGACTAGCGGGAGTTTGGACTACAATGAGCAGTTCTTC.